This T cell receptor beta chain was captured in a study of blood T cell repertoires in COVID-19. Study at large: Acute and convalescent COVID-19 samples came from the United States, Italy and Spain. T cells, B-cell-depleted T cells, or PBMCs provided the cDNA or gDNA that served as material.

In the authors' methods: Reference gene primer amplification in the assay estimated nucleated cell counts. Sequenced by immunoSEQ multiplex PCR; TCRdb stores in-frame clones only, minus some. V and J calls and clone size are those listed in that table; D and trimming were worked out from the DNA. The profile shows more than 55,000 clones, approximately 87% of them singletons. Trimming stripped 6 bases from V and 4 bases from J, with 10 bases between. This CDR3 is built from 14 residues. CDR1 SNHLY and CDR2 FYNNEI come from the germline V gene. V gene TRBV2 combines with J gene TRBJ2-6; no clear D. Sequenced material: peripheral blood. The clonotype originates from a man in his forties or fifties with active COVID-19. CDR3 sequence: CASRREPGANVLTF. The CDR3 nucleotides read TGTGCCAGCAGGAGAGAACCCGGGGCCAACGTCCTGACTTTC.